The 25 T cell receptor beta chains given below trace back to one sample, sequenced in a study of T cell clonality in common variable immunodeficiency. Which antigens these TCRs recognize remains unknown. Using immunoSEQ multiplex PCR, the repertoire was profiled, and TCRdb retains in-frame clones only, with some absent. The sample yields fewer than 8,000 clones, without any singletons. Overall study findings and caveats: Common variable immunodeficiency TCR beta sequences reportedly had fewer deletions and N-nucleotide insertions.

The sequenced sample consisted of peripheral blood mononuclear cells. Receptors originate from a human donor with common variable immunodeficiency.

The table lists this clone with many counts. The CDR3 end is not reached by the read, which stops 3 residues before it; the germline J gene fills it in. The chain combines TRBV7-6 with TRBJ2-1; 11 nucleotides align to TRBD2. The CDR3 length is 16 residues. Trimming at V came to 2 bases and at J to 5 bases, leaving 5 bases not matched to a gene. From germline, CDR1 is SGHVS and CDR2 FNYEAQ. The CDR3 loop reads CASSLSVAGGDNEQFF. The DNA read from the CDR3 is TGTGCCAGCAGCTTATCCGTAGCGGGAGGGGACAATGAG. Full variable domain (missing parts from reference TRBV7-6 and TRBJ2-1): GAGVSQSPRYKVTKRGQDVALRCDPISGHVSLYWYRQALGQGPEFLTYFNYEAQQDKSGLPNDRFSAERPEGSISTLTIQRTEQRDSAMYRCASSLSVAGGDNEQFFGPGTRLTVL.

In its sample, this clone was seen many times. The CDR3 goes on 3 residues after the read ends, and that part is filled in from the germline J gene. The V and J genes are TRBV18 and TRBJ1-2; 7 bases are a match to TRBD1. Germline V gives CDR1 KGHSH, CDR2 LQKENI. The V and J ends lost 3 bases and 4 bases, in that order; junction bases with no gene match: 11. This CDR3 region has 16 residues. The sequenced part of the CDR3 DNA is TGTGCCAGCTCACCCGGGCTTGGCAGGGGGACCTATGGC. It specifies CASSPGLGRGTYG. The whole CDR3 region reads CASSPGLGRGTYGYTF. Combining the CDR3 with reference TRBV18 and TRBJ1-2 gives the whole variable domain NAGVMQNPRHLVRRRGQEARLRCSPMKGHSHVYWYRQLPEEGLKFMVYLQKENIIDESGMPKERFSAEFPKEGPSILRIQQVVRGDSAAYFCASSPGLGRGTYGYTFGSGTRLTVV.

By sample fraction, this clone is medium-sized. The CDR3 goes on 3 residues after the read ends, and that part is filled in from the germline J gene. This chain joins TRBV2 and TRBJ1-2; D remains unclear. CDR3 length: 14 residues. Trimming took off 6 bases at V and 4 bases at J, with 15 bases between the two ends. Germline lookup yields CDR1 SNHLY and CDR2 FYNNEI. The CDR3 sequence: CASSSISGVYGYTF. The sequenced part of the CDR3 DNA is TGTGCCAGCAGCAGTATAAGCGGCGTCTATGGC.

By its share, this clone is medium-sized (0.01 to 0.1%). The read ends 3 residues before the CDR3 terminus; that terminus is restored from the germline J gene. J is TRBJ1-5 and V is TRBV2, with D tentatively TRBD1 (6 bases). Germline lookup yields CDR1 SNHLY and CDR2 FYNNEI. The CDR3 runs to 13 residues. V shed 7 bases and J shed 2 bases, with 9 bases lying between them. CDR3 DNA, as far as it was read: TGTGCCAGCATACAGGGTCGCAATCAGCCC. Protein product: CASIQGRNQP. The full-length CDR3 reads as CASIQGRNQPQHF.

Of note for this clone: Being one base from a much bigger clone, this may be a read error. The CDR3 end lies 3 residues beyond the end of the read and is filled in from the germline J gene. V gene TRBV7-2 combines with J gene TRBJ1-2; 10 nucleotides align to TRBD1. The CDR3 contains 13 residues. V shed 6 bases, J shed 6 bases, and the junction held 4 bases outside the gene matches. Germline CDR1 and CDR2: SGHTA and FQGNSA. The part of the CDR3 DNA that was read is TGTGCCAGCAGAAGGGGGACAGGGGATGGC. Translation gives CASRRGTGDG. The whole CDR3 region reads CASRRGTGDGYTF.

This clone was counted a few times. The CDR3 end falls 3 residues outside the read, so it is completed with the germline J gene. The rearrangement joins TRBV19 to TRBJ2-1; D is undetermined. V was trimmed by 1 base and J by 1 base, leaving 8 bases between them. The CDR3 totals 15 residues. The germline gives CDR1 LNHDA, CDR2 SQIVND (reference sequence). CDR3 region: CASSIVPVSYNEQFF. The part of the CDR3 DNA that was read is TGTGCCAGTAGTATAGTCCCCGTGTCCTACAATGAG.

This clone appeared many times. The missing CDR3 end, 3 residues past where the read stops, is filled in from the germline J gene. This rearrangement joins TRBV6-1 to TRBJ2-3; TRBD2 matches at 12 bases. The V and J ends lost 8 bases and 5 bases, in that order; junction bases with no gene match: 8. The CDR3 runs to 15 residues. Looked up from germline, CDR1 is MNHNS and CDR2 is SASEGT. This CDR3 is CASGGTSGWKDTQYF. The DNA read from the CDR3 is TGTGCCAGCGGTGGGACTAGCGGGTGGAAAGATACG.

About this clone: The CDR3 extends 3 residues past the end of the read, so its final part is completed from the germline J gene. This sequence joins TRBV19 and TRBJ1-5; D is perhaps TRBD1 (5 bases). V shed 7 bases and J shed 3 bases, with 16 bases lying between them. CDR3 length: 15 residues. The germline gives CDR1 LNHDA, CDR2 SQIVND (reference sequence). Here the CDR3 reads CASTLGTGANQPQHF. CDR3 DNA (partial): TGTGCCAGTACCCTTGGCACAGGTGCCAATCAGCCC. Full variable domain (missing parts from reference TRBV19 and TRBJ1-5): DGGITQSPKYLFRKEGQNVTLSCEQNLNHDAMYWYRQDPGQGLRLIYYSQIVNDFQKGDIAEGYSVSREKKESFPLTVTSAQKNPTAFYLCASTLGTGANQPQHFGDGTRLSIL.

As for this clone: The read gets to within 3 residues of the CDR3 end, and the germline J gene fills in the rest. This sequence joins TRBV19 and TRBJ1-6, with unresolved D. CDR1 LNHDA and CDR2 SQIVND come from the germline V gene (reference sequence). The CDR3 sequence is 17 residues long. V was cut by 5 bases and J by 4 bases, with 18 bases left in between. CDR3: CASSPLFAAAYNSPLHF. The sequenced part of the CDR3 DNA is TGTGCCAGTAGTCCTTTGTTTGCGGCAGCTTATAATTCACCC.

The table lists this clone with many counts. The read halts 3 residues ahead of the CDR3 end, with the missing end drawn from the germline J gene. The chain couples TRBV5-1 to TRBJ1-1; TRBD1 is a possible D gene (5 bases). The CDR3 extends over 15 amino acids. Trimming cost V 0 bases and J 1 base, with 10 bases left between them. Per the germline V gene, CDR1 is SGHRS and CDR2 is YFSETQ. Partial CDR3 DNA: TGCGCCAGCAGCTTGGGAGGGGCCTGGAACACTGAA. Its protein product is CASSLGGAWNTE. The full CDR3 protein is CASSLGGAWNTEAFF.

In its sample, this clone was seen a few times. The sequence runs out 3 residues before the end of the CDR3; the remainder is reconstructed from the germline J gene. The rearrangement joins TRBV30 to TRBJ2-5; 12 positions agree with TRBD1. This CDR3 spans 15 amino acids. Per germline, CDR1 GTSNPN and CDR2 SVGIG (reference sequence). V dropped 1 base and J dropped 5; count of bases not matched to a gene: 5. The CDR3 sequence: CAWSAGTGGDETQYF. The DNA read from the CDR3 is TGTGCCTGGAGTGCAGGGACAGGGGGCGATGAGACC.

This clone was seen repeatedly, ten times or more. The DNA ends 3 residues before the CDR3 does, and the rest of the CDR3 is filled in from the germline J gene. The chain has TRBV6-1 and TRBJ2-2; no clear D. The CDR3 is 14 residues long. Germline V lookup: CDR1 MNHNS, CDR2 SASEGT. V was trimmed by 4 bases and J by 7 bases, leaving 13 bases between them. The CDR3 spells CASSVLGVYGELFF. CDR3 bases read: TGTGCCAGCAGTGTTTTGGGCGTCTACGGGGAG.

By its share, this clone is medium-sized. The CDR3 goes on 3 residues after the read ends, and that part is filled in from the germline J gene. The chain couples TRBV4-1 to TRBJ2-7; D not resolved. The CDR3 has 13 amino acids. Trimming cost V 4 bases and J 4 bases, with 11 bases left between them. CDR1 and CDR2 (germline): MGHRA, YSYEKL. CDR3 DNA, as far as it was read: TGCGCCAGCAGCCCAATCACCGGTTACGAG. Residues: CASSPITGYE. From start to end, the CDR3 is CASSPITGYEQYF.

This clone is medium-sized by share. Read data end 3 residues before the CDR3 end; the end is taken from the germline J gene. The chain uses TRBV20-1 and TRBJ2-2; 7 positions match TRBD2. There are 15 residues in the CDR3. J lost 7 bases, V lost 0 bases, and 8 bases had no gene match. Germline V CDR1 and CDR2: DFQATT, SNEGSKA (reference sequence). The CDR3 spells CSAREWREHYGELFF. The covered CDR3 bases are TGCAGTGCTAGAGAATGGCGGGAGCACTACGGGGAG.

Ten or more counts support this clone. The DNA ends 3 residues before the CDR3 does, and the rest of the CDR3 is filled in from the germline J gene. The chain couples TRBV19 to TRBJ2-5; the match to TRBD1 covers 9 bases. The germline gives CDR1 LNHDA, CDR2 SQIVND (reference sequence). J gave up 0 bases and V 0 bases, and 8 bases lay outside the gene matches. This CDR3 is built from 18 residues. The covered CDR3 bases are TGTGCCAGTAGTATAGATGCCTGGACAGGGGCCAACCAAGAGACC. This codes for CASSIDAWTGANQET. The CDR3, in full, reads CASSIDAWTGANQETQYF.

As to this clone: Read coverage stops 3 residues before the CDR3 terminus; the germline J gene supplies the remainder. The gene calls are TRBV7-9 and TRBJ1-4, with D maybe TRBD1 (5 bases). This CDR3 contains 13 residues. V lost 4 bases, J lost 5 bases, and 8 bases lay in between. Germline CDR1 is SEHNR and CDR2 is FQNEAQ (reference sequence). CDR3 sequence reads: CASSSRQNEKLFF. The CDR3 DNA, read in part, is TGTGCCAGCAGCTCTCGACAGAATGAAAAA. Combining the CDR3 with reference TRBV7-9 and TRBJ1-4 gives the whole variable domain DTGVSQNPRHKITKRGQNVTFRCDPISEHNRLYWYRQTLGQGPEFLTYFQNEAQLEKSRLLSDRFSAERPKGSFSTLEIQRTEQGDSAMYLCASSSRQNEKLFFGSGTQLSVL.

This clone was found a few times. This may stem from a read error, because a much larger clone lies one nucleotide away. The read ends 3 residues before the CDR3 terminus; that terminus is restored from the germline J gene. This chain uses TRBV13 with TRBJ2-1; the D gene is possibly TRBD2 (6 bases). Germline assignment: CDR1 PRHDT and CDR2 FYEKMQ (reference sequence). Trimming shortened V by 1 base and J by 5 bases, and 6 bases separated the two germline ends. The CDR3 is 13 residues long. CDR3 DNA (partial): TGTGCCAGCAGCTTAGCGGGGGACAATGAG. It translates to CASSLAGDNE. The full CDR3 reads CASSLAGDNEQFF. The complete variable domain, with remaining parts taken from reference TRBV13 and TRBJ2-1, reads AAGVIQSPRHLIKEKRETATLKCYPIPRHDTVYWYQQGPGQDPQFLISFYEKMQSDKGSIPDRFSAQQFSDYHSELNMSSLELGDSALYFCASSLAGDNEQFFGPGTRLTVL.

This clone counts as medium-sized. The read terminates 3 residues ahead of where the CDR3 ends, so the germline J gene completes it. The rearrangement uses TRBV20-1 and TRBJ2-1, with TRBD2 identical over 13 bases. The V gene end was trimmed by 6 bases and the J gene end by 0 bases; junction bases not matched to a gene: 14. Per the germline V gene, CDR1 is DFQATT and CDR2 is SNEGSKA (reference sequence). The CDR3 has 19 amino acids. CDR3 sequence reads: CSARTSGSRGSNSYNEQFF. The part of the CDR3 DNA that was read is TGCAGTGCCCGGACTAGCGGGAGTAGGGGATCAAACTCCTACAATGAG.

This clone came up a few times. The CDR3 extends 3 residues past the end of the read, so its final part is completed from the germline J gene. The chain couples TRBV7-2 to TRBJ2-6, with D unresolved. The CDR3 sequence is 14 residues long. Germline V gives CDR1 SGHTA, CDR2 FQGNSA. The CDR3 reads CASSPRRSLIVLTF. Incomplete CDR3 DNA: TGTGCCAGCAGTCCCCGAAGGTCCTTGATAGTC.

Note on this clone: Read sequence stops 3 residues before the CDR3 end, and the germline J gene provides the missing end. This sequence joins TRBV7-6 and TRBJ2-5, with no clear D. The CDR3 contains 14 residues. Germline values: CDR1 SGHVS, CDR2 FNYEAQ. Trimming removed 0 bases at V and 2 bases at J, with 7 bases between. CDR3 bases read: TGTGCCAGCAGCTTAGCGGCCAGACAAGAGACC. It codes for CASSLAARQET. The full CDR3 sequence reads CASSLAARQETQYF.

Points on this clone: From the germline J gene comes the end of the CDR3, since the read stops 3 residues before it. V is TRBV2 and J is TRBJ2-3; tentative D call: TRBD2 (6 bases). V shed 1 base and J shed 4 bases, with 9 bases lying between them. Germline V gene lookup returns CDR1 SNHLY and CDR2 FYNNEI. The CDR3 length is 14 residues. CDR3 loop: CASSEGIAADTQYF. Partial CDR3 DNA: TGTGCCAGCAGTGAAGGGATAGCGGCAGATACG.

This clone was counted only a few times. Read coverage stops 3 residues before the CDR3 terminus; the germline J gene supplies the remainder. V gene TRBV19 combines with J gene TRBJ2-7; possible D gene TRBD1, 5 bases. Between the trimmed V and J ends, which lost 1 base and 5 bases, there was a span of 9 bases. Germline V gene lookup returns CDR1 LNHDA and CDR2 SQIVND (reference sequence). The CDR3 has 13 residues. The DNA read from the CDR3 is TGTGCCAGTAGTATAGTAGCCAGGGACGAG. It translates to CASSIVARDE. The full CDR3 sequence reads CASSIVARDEQYF.

To note about this clone: The missing CDR3 end, 3 residues past where the read stops, is filled in from the germline J gene. The rearrangement joins TRBV19 to TRBJ1-4; D remains ambiguous. The ends were cut back, 5 bases at V and 4 bases at J, with 11 bases in the middle. The V gene's germline CDR1 is LNHDA and CDR2 SQIVND (reference sequence). The CDR3 spans 14 residues. The DNA read from the CDR3 is TGTGCCAGTAGTGTGCTTACTATTAATGAAAAA. Protein sequence: CASSVLTINEK. The full CDR3 reads CASSVLTINEKLFF.

This clone was observed a few times. Sequencing ends 3 residues short of the CDR3 end; the germline J gene provides the rest. This chain joins TRBV7-9 and TRBJ2-7; D is uncertain. The CDR3 has 14 residues. The V gene's germline CDR1 is SEHNR and CDR2 FQNEAQ (reference sequence). Deletions cut 4 bases from V and 4 bases from J, with 14 bases between. The CDR3 spells CASSYQPNSYEQYF. The CDR3 DNA, read in part, is TGTGCCAGCAGCTACCAACCTAATTCTTACGAG.

This clone was counted many times. The read finishes 3 residues shy of the CDR3 end, and the germline J gene is used to complete it. The chain is built from TRBV6-1 and TRBJ2-7, with D perhaps TRBD2 (7 bases). Trimming took 2 bases from V and 2 from J, leaving 13 bases between them. The CDR3 length is 15 residues. Germline V CDR1 and CDR2: MNHNS, SASEGT. The CDR3 bases that were read are TGTGCCAGCAGTGAATGGGAGGGGGGGACCTACGAG. Protein sequence: CASSEWEGGTYE. The entire CDR3 sequence reads CASSEWEGGTYEQYF.